This is a list of T cell receptor beta chains from one sample in a study of blood T cell repertoires in COVID-19. Clones were sequenced by immunoSEQ multiplex PCR, and TCRdb holds only the in-frame ones, with some missing. The sample comprises some 74,000 clones, approximately 83% of which are singletons, and about 43% rests with the top ten. Sequenced sample: peripheral blood. These receptors came from a man of 80 years or more with acute or convalescent COVID-19. Each CDR3 is given with its conserved first and last residue. A D gene is named only where the DNA matches it firmly. Rows may omit the clone size; those that give it use once, few, many or a size class.

>TRBJ1-1|TRBD1|TRBV6-2/TRBV6-3|once
TGTGCCAGCAGCCGGCCAGCAAGACAGGGTTATAAGTACACTGAAGCTTTCTTT
CASSRPARQGYKYTEAFF
>TRBJ2-3|NA|TRBV4-1|NA
TGCGCCAGCAGCCAAGATTCGAGGCCGCCCTTGGATACGCAGTATTTT
CASSQDSRPPLDTQYF
>TRBJ1-5|TRBD1|TRBV7-2|NA
TGTGCCAGCAGCTTCCAAGGGGGCAATAACGATCAGCCCCAGCATTTT
CASSFQGGNNDQPQHF
>TRBJ2-3|TRBD1|TRBV7-2|once
TGTGCCAGCGCTCGAGGGGGCTCCACAGATACGCAGTATTTT
CASARGGSTDTQYF
>TRBJ2-5|TRBD1|TRBV4-1|NA
TGCGCCAGCAGCCAAGAAGGGACAGGGATGCAAGAGACCCAGTACTTC
CASSQEGTGMQETQYF
>TRBJ1-1|NA|TRBV12-3/TRBV12-4|NA
TGTGCCAGCAGTCCGGGACAAGTTGAAGCTTTCTTT
CASSPGQVEAFF
>TRBJ1-1|TRBD1|TRBV5-5|NA
TGTGCCAGCAGGGGAGGACAGGGGGCCGCTGAAGCTTTCTTT
CASRGGQGAAEAFF
>TRBJ1-5|TRBD1|TRBV27|NA
TGTGCCAGCTCAACCGGACAGGGGCGCCGGGGCAATCAGCCCCAGCATTTT
CASSTGQGRRGNQPQHF
>TRBJ2-1|NA|TRBV7-3|NA
TGTGCCAGCAGCTTTGTAGTAGGGGCGCGAGATCAGCAGTTCTTC
CASSFVVGARDQQFF
>TRBJ2-2|NA|TRBV5-1|NA
TGCGCCAGCAGCTCGACTGGGACTAACACCGGGGAGCTGTTTTTT
CASSSTGTNTGELFF
>TRBJ2-1|TRBD2|TRBV7-6|NA
TGTGCCAGCACCCCGGGGGGTAGCGGGAGCTCCTACAATGAGCAGTTCTTC
CASTPGGSGSSYNEQFF
>TRBJ2-1|NA|TRBV6-5|once
TGTGCCAGCAGTCGCAGGGAATCCTACAATGAGCAGTTCTTC
CASSRRESYNEQFF
>TRBJ2-7|NA|TRBV5-4|NA
TGTGCCAGCAGCCCGGCAGGGGGGCACGAGCAGTACTTC
CASSPAGGHEQYF
>TRBJ1-1|NA|TRBV18|NA
TGTGCCAGCCGGGGACAGAACACTGAAGCTTTCTTT
CASRGQNTEAFF
>TRBJ2-3|TRBD2|TRBV7-9|once
TGTGCCAGCAGACTTACTAGCGGGGGCACAGATACGCAGTATTTT
CASRLTSGGTDTQYF
>TRBJ1-5|NA|TRBV27|NA
TGTGCCAGCAGTATTTCCCCCGACGGGTATAGCAATCAGCCCCAGCATTTT
CASSISPDGYSNQPQHF
>TRBJ2-7|TRBD2|TRBV18|NA
TGTGCCAGCTCACCACGGACTAGCGGCGCTTACGAGCAGTACTTC
CASSPRTSGAYEQYF
>TRBJ1-4|TRBD1|TRBV11-1|few
TGTGCCAGCAGTTTCGGACAGGGTGAAGAAAAACTGTTTTTT
CASSFGQGEEKLFF
>TRBJ2-1|TRBD2|TRBV6-5|NA
TGTGCCAGCAGTACCCCGGGACTAGCGGGAGATGAGCAGTTCTTC
CASSTPGLAGDEQFF
>TRBJ1-5|NA|TRBV30|NA
TGTGCCTGGAGTAACATTCATAGCAATCAGCCCCAGCATTTT
CAWSNIHSNQPQHF
>TRBJ2-3|NA|TRBV6-1|NA
TGTGCCAGCAGTGAGGACTCTCCAGATACGCAGTATTTT
CASSEDSPDTQYF
>TRBJ2-1|TRBD2|TRBV27|NA
TGTGCCAGCATCATGGGGGGGAGGGCGATAGGGGAGCAGTTCTTC
CASIMGGRAIGEQFF
>TRBJ2-7|NA|TRBV5-4|few
TGTGCCAGCAGCTTGGGGGGCCAGGGGAGTTTCTACGAGCAGTACTTC
CASSLGGQGSFYEQYF
>TRBJ1-5|TRBD1|TRBV7-9|NA
TGTGCCAGCAGCTTAGGGGGACAGGGTTGGGATCAGCCCCAGCATTTT
CASSLGGQGWDQPQHF
>TRBJ1-4|NA|TRBV27|NA
TGTGCCAGCAGTCCGGTTGAGGTGACTAATGAAAAACTGTTTTTT
CASSPVEVTNEKLFF
>TRBJ1-6|TRBD1|TRBV9|NA
TGTGCCAGCAGCACACAGGGGGTTAATTCACCCCTCCACTTT
CASSTQGVNSPLHF
>TRBJ2-1|NA|TRBV5-4|NA
TGTGCCAGCAGCTTGGATGGGCGGGGTACTTATCGTCTCAATGAGCAGTTCTTC
CASSLDGRGTYRLNEQFF
>TRBJ1-1|NA|TRBV5-1|NA
TGCGCCAGCAGCTTTGGGGCTAACACTGAAGCTTTCTTT
CASSFGANTEAFF
>TRBJ1-1|TRBD1|TRBV5-6|NA
TGTGCCAGCAGCCGCGGACAGGGCGGCACTGAAGCTTTCTTT
CASSRGQGGTEAFF
>TRBJ2-2|NA|TRBV5-1|NA
TGCGCCAGCAGCTTGGAAGGCAGGCCCACCGGGGAGCTGTTTTTT
CASSLEGRPTGELFF
>TRBJ1-5|NA|TRBV18|NA
TGTGCCAGCTCACTAGGGACTTTGGGGGGCAATCAGCCCCAGCATTTT
CASSLGTLGGNQPQHF
>TRBJ1-5|NA|TRBV6-1|NA
TGTGCCAGCAGTGAAAATGCAGGCCTTAGCAATCAGCCCCAGCATTTT
CASSENAGLSNQPQHF
>TRBJ1-2|TRBD1|TRBV5-1|NA
TGCGCCAGCAGCCGCAATACGGGACAGGGCCACGGCTACACCTTC
CASSRNTGQGHGYTF
>TRBJ1-6|TRBD1|TRBV6-5|NA
TGTGCCAGCAGTTACACCGGGACAGCAAATTCACCCCTCCACTTT
CASSYTGTANSPLHF